Listed below are T cell receptor beta chains from one sample, sequenced in a study of control samples from healthy donors and cancer patients. Here immunoSEQ multiplex PCR was the method, and the copy in TCRdb shows in-frame clones only, minus some. The table lists 80,000 or so clones, roughly 94% of them singletons. What was sequenced was blood. The source of these receptors is a woman aged 40-49 years in good health. CDR3s include the opening cysteine and the closing phenylalanine or tryptophan. A D gene is named only where the DNA matches it firmly. Size values are once, few and many counts, or a class for expanded clones, and some rows have none.

TRBV14	TRBJ2-7	NA	17	TRBD2	TGTGCCAGCAGCCAAACCCCATTAGCGGGAGCGCGCTACGAGCAGTACTTC	CASSQTPLAGARYEQYF
TRBV6-1	TRBJ1-5	NA	16	TRBD1	TGTGCCAGCAGTGCCCCTATGGGCAGGGGGGGCCAGCCCCAGCATTTT	CASSAPMGRGGQPQHF
TRBV4-1	TRBJ1-1	NA	17	NA	TGCGCCAGCAGCCAAGAAGGCAGCCAAGGGGCGCACACTGAAGCTTTCTTT	CASSQEGSQGAHTEAFF
TRBV27	TRBJ1-2	NA	17	TRBD1	TGTGCCAGCAGTTTTCTCACAGTGACAGGGACTTCAGCTGGCTACACCTTC	CASSFLTVTGTSAGYTF
TRBV6-4	TRBJ2-1	few	15	TRBD2	TGTGCCAGCAGTGACGGGACTAGCGGCGACAATGAGCAGTTCTTC	CASSDGTSGDNEQFF
TRBV5-1	TRBJ2-1	NA	16	NA	TGCGCCAGCAGCTTGGAGCAGGGGGGCTCCTACAATGAGCAGTTCTTC	CASSLEQGGSYNEQFF
TRBV7-2	TRBJ2-2	NA	16	TRBD2	TGTGCCAGCAGCTCTTACGGGAGGGGGAACACCGGGGAGCTGTTTTTT	CASSSYGRGNTGELFF
TRBV5-4	TRBJ2-3	NA	16	TRBD2	TGTGCCAGCAGCTTGGCCCGCCAACTAGCGGGGGATACGCAGTATTTT	CASSLARQLAGDTQYF
TRBV24-1	TRBJ2-3	NA	13	TRBD2	TGTGCCACCAGTGGGGGGGGGACAGATACGCAGTATTTT	CATSGGGTDTQYF
TRBV18	TRBJ1-1	NA	14	NA	TGTGCCAGCTCACCACGGGCCGAGAACACTGAAGCTTTCTTT	CASSPRAENTEAFF
TRBV7-9	TRBJ1-6	NA	16	NA	TGTGCCAGCAGCTTTGGGCTGAGCTCCTATAATTCACCCCTCCACTTT	CASSFGLSSYNSPLHF
TRBV15	TRBJ1-4	NA	15	TRBD1	TGTGCCACCAGCAGGGGGGGACAGGGTAGGGAAAAACTGTTTTTT	CATSRGGQGREKLFF
TRBV28	TRBJ1-6	NA	11	NA	TGTGCCAGCAGTCTCGGTTCACCCCTCCACTTT	CASSLGSPLHF
TRBV5-5	TRBJ1-3	once	17	NA	TGTGCCAGCAGCTTCTACCCACCCCGGCCGTCTGGAAACACCATATATTTT	CASSFYPPRPSGNTIYF
TRBV7-2	TRBJ2-1	NA	14	TRBD2	TGTGCCAGCAGACCGGGACTAGCGGGAGTAGGGCAGTTCTTC	CASRPGLAGVGQFF
TRBV6-5	TRBJ2-7	NA	15	TRBD1	TGTGCCAGCAGCTACCCGGGACAGGCCTGGTACGAGCAGTACTTC	CASSYPGQAWYEQYF
TRBV7-8	TRBJ1-1	NA	14	NA	TGTGCCAGCAGCCCCCAGACAGTGAACACTGAAGCTTTCTTT	CASSPQTVNTEAFF
TRBV27	TRBJ2-7	NA	13	TRBD2	TGTGCCAGCAGCCCCGGGGGGGGCTACGAGCAGTACTTC	CASSPGGGYEQYF
TRBV5-4	TRBJ2-1	NA	15	NA	TGTGCCAGCAGCCCACCCGGGACTTTGAACAATGAGCAGTTCTTC	CASSPPGTLNNEQFF
TRBV11-2	TRBJ2-3	NA	17	TRBD2	TGTGCCAGCAGCTCCGGACTAGCGGGAGATTGGGCAGATACGCAGTATTTT	CASSSGLAGDWADTQYF
TRBV7-6	TRBJ2-1	once	15	NA	TGTGCCAGCAGCCTTAGTAACAGGGCCCCCAATGAGCAGTTCTTC	CASSLSNRAPNEQFF
TRBV2	TRBJ2-7	NA	18	NA	TGTGCCAGCAGTGAATCTTCGGGAATGTGGGTCTCCTCCTACGAGCAGTACTTC	CASSESSGMWVSSYEQYF
TRBV3-1/TRBV3-2	TRBJ1-2	once	13	NA	TGTGCCAGCAGCCAAGATCAGGGGTATGGCTACACCTTC	CASSQDQGYGYTF
TRBV5-1	TRBJ2-1	NA	14	TRBD1	TGCGCCAGCAGCCAGACACAGGGGAACAATGAGCAGTTCTTC	CASSQTQGNNEQFF
TRBV6-2/TRBV6-3	TRBJ1-1	NA	16	NA	TGTGCCAGCAGTCCCCATCTTACGGGGGCCAACACTGAAGCTTTCTTT	CASSPHLTGANTEAFF
TRBV7-8	TRBJ2-2	NA	15	NA	TGTGCCAGCAGCTTAGTAGGGGCTGGTCCCGGGGAGCTGTTTTTT	CASSLVGAGPGELFF
TRBV2	TRBJ1-2	NA	13	TRBD1	TGTGCCAGCAGTGTCAGGGGGGACTATGGCTACACCTTC	CASSVRGDYGYTF
TRBV6-5	TRBJ2-7	NA	14	NA	TGTGCCAGCAGTTACGGCCCAGCACACTACGAGCAGTACTTC	CASSYGPAHYEQYF
TRBV7-2	TRBJ2-7	NA	13	NA	TGTGCCAGCAGCTTAAGGGGCGGGGACGAGCAGTACTTC	CASSLRGGDEQYF
TRBV11-1	TRBJ2-7	NA	12	NA	TGTGCCAGCAGCCCGGGGGACTACGAGCAGTACTTC	CASSPGDYEQYF
TRBV21-1	TRBJ1-2	NA	15	NA	TGTGCCAGCAGCAAAGGGGACAGGGTTTTAATTCGCTACACCTTC	CASSKGDRVLIRYTF
TRBV30	TRBJ2-7	NA	13	NA	TGTGCCTGGAGTGTTCTTCCCTCCTACGAGCAGTACTTC	CAWSVLPSYEQYF
TRBV27	TRBJ1-2	NA	16	NA	TGTGCCAGCAGTCCTTCACAAGGAGGGATTCGAGATGGCTACACCTTC	CASSPSQGGIRDGYTF
TRBV27	TRBJ2-4	NA	14	TRBD2	TGTGCCAGCACCTCTAGCGGCAAGAAAAACATTCAGTACTTC	CASTSSGKKNIQYF
TRBV10-3	TRBJ2-7	NA	12	NA	TGTGCCATCAGTGAGTTTCGGCGTGAGCAGTACTTC	CAISEFRREQYF
TRBV21-1	TRBJ2-1	NA	16	NA	TGTGCCAGCAGCAAAAGACTAGCGATTTATGACAATGAGCAGTTCTTC	CASSKRLAIYDNEQFF
TRBV24-1	TRBJ1-5	NA	17	NA	TGTGCCACCAGTGATTCACGGGTGGGGGCTGGCAATCAGCCCCAGCATTTT	CATSDSRVGAGNQPQHF
TRBV29-1	TRBJ2-7	NA	10	NA	TGCAGCTCCGGCGCGCACGAGCAGTACTTC	CSSGAHEQYF
TRBV27	TRBJ2-2	NA	14	NA	TGTGCCAGCAGTTTATGGGGGAGCACCGGGGAGCTGTTTTTT	CASSLWGSTGELFF